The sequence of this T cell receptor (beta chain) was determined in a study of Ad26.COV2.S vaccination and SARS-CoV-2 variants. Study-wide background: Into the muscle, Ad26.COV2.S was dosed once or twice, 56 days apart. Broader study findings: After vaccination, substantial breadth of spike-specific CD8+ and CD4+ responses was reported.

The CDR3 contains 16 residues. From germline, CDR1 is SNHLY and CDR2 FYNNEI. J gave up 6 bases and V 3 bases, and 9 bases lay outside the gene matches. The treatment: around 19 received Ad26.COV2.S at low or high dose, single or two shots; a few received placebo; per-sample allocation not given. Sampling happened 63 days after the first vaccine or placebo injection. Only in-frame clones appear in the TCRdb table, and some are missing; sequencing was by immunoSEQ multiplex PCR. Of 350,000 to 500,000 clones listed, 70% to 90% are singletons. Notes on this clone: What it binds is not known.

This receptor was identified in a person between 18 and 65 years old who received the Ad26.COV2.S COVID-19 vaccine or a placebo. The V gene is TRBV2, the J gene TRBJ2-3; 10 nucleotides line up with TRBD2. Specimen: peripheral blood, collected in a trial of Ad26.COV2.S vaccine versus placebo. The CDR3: CASSDVSERGGDTQYF. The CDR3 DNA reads TGTGCCAGCAGTGATGTTAGCGAGCGGGGGGGCGATACGCAGTATTTT. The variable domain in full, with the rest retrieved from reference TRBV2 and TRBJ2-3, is EPEVTQTPSHQVTQMGQEVILRCVPISNHLYFYWYRQILGQKVEFLVSFYNNEISEKSEIFDDQFSVERPDGSNFTLKIRSTKLEDSAMYFCASSDVSERGGDTQYFGPGTRLTVL.